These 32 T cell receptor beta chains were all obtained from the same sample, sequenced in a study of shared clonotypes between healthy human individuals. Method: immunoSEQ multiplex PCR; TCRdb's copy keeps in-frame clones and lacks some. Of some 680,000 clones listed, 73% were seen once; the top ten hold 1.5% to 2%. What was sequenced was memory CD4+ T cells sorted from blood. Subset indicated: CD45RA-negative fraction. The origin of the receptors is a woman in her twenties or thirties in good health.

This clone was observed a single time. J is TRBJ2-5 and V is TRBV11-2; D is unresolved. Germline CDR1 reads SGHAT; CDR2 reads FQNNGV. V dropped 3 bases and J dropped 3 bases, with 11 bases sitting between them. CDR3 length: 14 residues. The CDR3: CASSFRQKEETQYF. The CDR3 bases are TGTGCCAGCAGCTTCCGCCAGAAGGAAGAGACCCAGTACTTC.

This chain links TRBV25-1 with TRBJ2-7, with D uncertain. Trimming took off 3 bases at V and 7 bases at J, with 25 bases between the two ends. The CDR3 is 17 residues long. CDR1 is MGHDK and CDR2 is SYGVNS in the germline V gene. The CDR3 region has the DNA TGTGCCAGCAGTGAGGGTCGGGCGGCAAGCAGTATAGGGGAGCAGTACTTC. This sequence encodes CASSEGRAASSIGEQYF.

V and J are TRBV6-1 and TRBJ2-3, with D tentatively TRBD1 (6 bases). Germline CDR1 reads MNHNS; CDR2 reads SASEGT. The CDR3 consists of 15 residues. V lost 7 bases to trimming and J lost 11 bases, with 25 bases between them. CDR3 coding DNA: TGTGCCAGCACCCATCTGGGACAAGGTTTTTTCGGGCAGTATTTT. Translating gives CASTHLGQGFFGQYF.

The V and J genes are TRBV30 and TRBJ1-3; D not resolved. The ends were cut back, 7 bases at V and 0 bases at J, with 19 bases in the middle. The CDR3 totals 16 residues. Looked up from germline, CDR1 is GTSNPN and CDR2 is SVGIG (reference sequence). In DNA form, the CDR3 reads TGTGCCTCCCTAACTACAAGACTCTACTCTGGAAACACCATATATTTT. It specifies CASLTTRLYSGNTIYF.

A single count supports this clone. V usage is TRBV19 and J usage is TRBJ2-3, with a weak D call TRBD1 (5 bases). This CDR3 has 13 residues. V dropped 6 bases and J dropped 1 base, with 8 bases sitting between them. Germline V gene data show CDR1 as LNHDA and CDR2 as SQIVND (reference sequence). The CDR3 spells CASREQGTDTQYF. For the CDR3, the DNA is TGTGCCAGTAGGGAACAGGGCACAGATACGCAGTATTTT.

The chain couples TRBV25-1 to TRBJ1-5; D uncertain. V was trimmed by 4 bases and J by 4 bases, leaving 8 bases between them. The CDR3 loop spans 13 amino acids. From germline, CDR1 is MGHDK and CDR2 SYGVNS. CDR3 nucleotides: TGTGCCAGCAGTGCCAATAATAATCAGCCCCAGCATTTT. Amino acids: CASSANNNQPQHF.

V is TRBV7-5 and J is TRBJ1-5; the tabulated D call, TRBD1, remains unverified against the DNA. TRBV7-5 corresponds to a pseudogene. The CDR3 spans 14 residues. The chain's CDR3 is CVRSSGWANQPQHF. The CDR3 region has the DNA TGTGTCAGAAGCTCAGGATGGGCCAATCAGCCCCAGCATTTT.

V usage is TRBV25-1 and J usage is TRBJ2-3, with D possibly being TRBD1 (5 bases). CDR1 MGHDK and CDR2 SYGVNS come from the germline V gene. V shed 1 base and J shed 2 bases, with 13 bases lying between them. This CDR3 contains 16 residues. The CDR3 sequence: CASSESGLYHTDTQYF. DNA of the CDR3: TGTGCCAGCAGTGAATCAGGGCTTTACCACACAGATACGCAGTATTTT.

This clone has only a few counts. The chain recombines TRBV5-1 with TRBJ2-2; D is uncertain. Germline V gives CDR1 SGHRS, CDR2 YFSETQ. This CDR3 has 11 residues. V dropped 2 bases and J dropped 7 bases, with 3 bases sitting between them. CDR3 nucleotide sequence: TGCGCCAGCAGCTTAAACGGGGAGCTGTTTTTT. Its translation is CASSLNGELFF.

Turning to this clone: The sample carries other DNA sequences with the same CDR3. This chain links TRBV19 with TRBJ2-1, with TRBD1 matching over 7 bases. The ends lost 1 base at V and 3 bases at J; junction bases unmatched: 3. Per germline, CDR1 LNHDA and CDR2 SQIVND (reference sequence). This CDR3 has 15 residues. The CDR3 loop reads CASSIAGTDYNEQFF. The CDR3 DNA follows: TGTGCCAGTAGTATAGCGGGGACAGACTACAATGAGCAGTTCTTC.

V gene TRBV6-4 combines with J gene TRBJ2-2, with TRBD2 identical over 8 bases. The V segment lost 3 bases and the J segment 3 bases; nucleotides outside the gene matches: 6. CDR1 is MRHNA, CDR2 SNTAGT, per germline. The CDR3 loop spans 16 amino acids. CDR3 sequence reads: CASSEHGRAHTGELFF. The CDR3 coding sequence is TGTGCCAGCAGTGAACACGGGAGGGCCCACACCGGGGAGCTGTTTTTT.

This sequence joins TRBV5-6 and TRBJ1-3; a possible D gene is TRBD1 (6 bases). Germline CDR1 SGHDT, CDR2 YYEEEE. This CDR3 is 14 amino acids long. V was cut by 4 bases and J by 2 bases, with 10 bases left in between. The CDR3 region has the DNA TGTGCCAGCAGCGTAAGGGGGACTGGAAACACCATATATTTT. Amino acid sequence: CASSVRGTGNTIYF.

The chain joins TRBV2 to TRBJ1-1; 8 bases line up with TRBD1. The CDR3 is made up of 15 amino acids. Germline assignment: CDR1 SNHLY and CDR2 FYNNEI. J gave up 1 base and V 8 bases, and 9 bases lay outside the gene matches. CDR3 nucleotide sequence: TGTGCCAGCGTCAGTCGGGACAGGACGAACACTGAAGCTTTCTTT. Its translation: CASVSRDRTNTEAFF.

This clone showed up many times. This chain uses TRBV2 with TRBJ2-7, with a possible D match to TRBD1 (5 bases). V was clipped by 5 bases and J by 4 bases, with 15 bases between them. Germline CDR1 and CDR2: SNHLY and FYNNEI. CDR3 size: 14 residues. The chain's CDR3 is CASSNQGSGYEQYF. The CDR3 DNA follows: TGTGCCAGCAGTAATCAGGGTTCGGGTTACGAGCAGTACTTC.

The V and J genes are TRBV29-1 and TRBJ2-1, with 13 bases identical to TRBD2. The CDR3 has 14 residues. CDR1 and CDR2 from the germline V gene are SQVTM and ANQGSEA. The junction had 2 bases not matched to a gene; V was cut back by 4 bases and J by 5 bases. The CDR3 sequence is CSVGLAGGNNEQFF. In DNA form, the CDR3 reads TGCAGCGTTGGACTAGCGGGAGGTAACAATGAGCAGTTCTTC.

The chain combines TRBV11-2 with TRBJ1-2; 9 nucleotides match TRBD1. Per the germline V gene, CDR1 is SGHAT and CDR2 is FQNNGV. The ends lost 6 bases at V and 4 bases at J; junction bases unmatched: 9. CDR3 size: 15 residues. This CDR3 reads CASSRRDRASYGYTF. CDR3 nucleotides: TGTGCCAGCAGTCGAAGGGACAGGGCAAGCTATGGCTACACCTTC.

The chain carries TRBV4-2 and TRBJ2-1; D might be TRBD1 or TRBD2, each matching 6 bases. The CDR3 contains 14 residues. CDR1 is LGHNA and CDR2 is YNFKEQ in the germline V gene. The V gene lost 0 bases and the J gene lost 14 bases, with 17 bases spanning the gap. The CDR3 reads CASSQDVMGGAEFF. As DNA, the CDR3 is TGTGCCAGCAGCCAAGATGTTATGGGGGGCGCGGAGTTCTTC.

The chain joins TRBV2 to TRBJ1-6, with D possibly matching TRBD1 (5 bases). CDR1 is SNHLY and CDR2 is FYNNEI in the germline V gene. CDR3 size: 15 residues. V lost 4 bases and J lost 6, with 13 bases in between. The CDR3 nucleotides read TGTGCCAGCAGTGCTACGGCAGGGAGTAATTCACCCCTCCACTTT. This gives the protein CASSATAGSNSPLHF.

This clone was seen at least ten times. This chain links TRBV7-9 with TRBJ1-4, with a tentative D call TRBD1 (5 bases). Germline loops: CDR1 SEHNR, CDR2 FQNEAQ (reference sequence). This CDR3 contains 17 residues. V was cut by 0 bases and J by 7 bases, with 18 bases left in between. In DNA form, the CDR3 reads TGTGCCAGCAGCTTAGCGTTACAGGTGGGTATCGGTGAAAAACTGTTTTTT. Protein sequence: CASSLALQVGIGEKLFF.

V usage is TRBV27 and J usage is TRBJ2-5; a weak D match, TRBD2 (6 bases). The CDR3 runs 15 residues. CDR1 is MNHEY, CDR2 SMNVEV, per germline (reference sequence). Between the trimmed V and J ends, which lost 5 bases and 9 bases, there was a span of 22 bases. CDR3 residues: CASSPKPLTGAAQYF. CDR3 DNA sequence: TGTGCCAGCAGTCCCAAACCTTTGACGGGAGCAGCCCAGTACTTC.

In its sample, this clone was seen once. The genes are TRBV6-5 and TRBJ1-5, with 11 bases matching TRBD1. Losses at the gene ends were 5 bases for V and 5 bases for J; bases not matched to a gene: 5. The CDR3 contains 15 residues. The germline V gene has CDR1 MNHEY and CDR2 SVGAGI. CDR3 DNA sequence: TGTGCCAGCAGTCCTGGACAGGGGGCCGATCAGCCCCAGCATTTT. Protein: CASSPGQGADQPQHF.

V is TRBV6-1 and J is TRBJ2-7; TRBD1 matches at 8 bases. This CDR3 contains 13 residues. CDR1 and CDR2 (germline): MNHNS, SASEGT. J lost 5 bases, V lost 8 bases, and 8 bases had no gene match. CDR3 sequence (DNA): TGTGCCAGCCGACCAGGACAGGGCAACGAGCAGTACTTC. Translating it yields CASRPGQGNEQYF.

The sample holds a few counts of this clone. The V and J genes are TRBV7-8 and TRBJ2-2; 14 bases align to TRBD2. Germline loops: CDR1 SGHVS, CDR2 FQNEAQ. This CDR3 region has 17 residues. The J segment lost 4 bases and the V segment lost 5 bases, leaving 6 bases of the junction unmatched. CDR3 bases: TGTGCCAGCAGCCGGGGACTAGCGGGAGTCGGCACCGGGGAGCTGTTTTTT. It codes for CASSRGLAGVGTGELFF.

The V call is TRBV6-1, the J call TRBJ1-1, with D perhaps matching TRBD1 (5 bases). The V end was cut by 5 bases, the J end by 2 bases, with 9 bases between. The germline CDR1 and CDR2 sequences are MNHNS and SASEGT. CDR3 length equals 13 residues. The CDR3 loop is CASSHGGNTEAFF. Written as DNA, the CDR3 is TGTGCCAGCAGTCACGGGGGAAACACTGAAGCTTTCTTT.

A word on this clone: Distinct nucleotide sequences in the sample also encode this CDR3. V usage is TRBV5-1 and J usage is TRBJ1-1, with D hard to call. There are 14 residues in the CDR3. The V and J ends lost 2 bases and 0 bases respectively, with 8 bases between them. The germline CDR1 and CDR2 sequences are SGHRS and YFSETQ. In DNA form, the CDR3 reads TGCGCCAGCAGCTTATCTACAGTGAACACTGAAGCTTTCTTT. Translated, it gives CASSLSTVNTEAFF.

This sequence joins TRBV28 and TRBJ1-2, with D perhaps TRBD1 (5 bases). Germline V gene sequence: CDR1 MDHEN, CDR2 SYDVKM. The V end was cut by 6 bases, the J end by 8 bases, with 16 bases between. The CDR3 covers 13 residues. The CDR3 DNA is TGTGCCAGCAGGACTCGACAGCGGACCGGCTACACCTTC. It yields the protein CASRTRQRTGYTF.

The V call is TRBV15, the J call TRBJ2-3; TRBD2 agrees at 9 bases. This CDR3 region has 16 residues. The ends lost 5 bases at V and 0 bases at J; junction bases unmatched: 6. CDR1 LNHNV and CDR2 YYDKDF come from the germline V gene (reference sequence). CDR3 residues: CATSPGGTSSTDTQYF. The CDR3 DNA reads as TGTGCCACCAGCCCGGGGGGGACTAGCAGCACAGATACGCAGTATTTT.

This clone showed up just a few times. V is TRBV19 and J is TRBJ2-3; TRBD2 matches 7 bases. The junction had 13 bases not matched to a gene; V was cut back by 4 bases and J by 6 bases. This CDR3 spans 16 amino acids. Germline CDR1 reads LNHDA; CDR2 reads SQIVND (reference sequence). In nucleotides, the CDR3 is TGTGCCAGTAGTACGGTAGTTGCGTCCGGGAGGGATACGCAGTATTTT. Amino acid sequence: CASSTVVASGRDTQYF.

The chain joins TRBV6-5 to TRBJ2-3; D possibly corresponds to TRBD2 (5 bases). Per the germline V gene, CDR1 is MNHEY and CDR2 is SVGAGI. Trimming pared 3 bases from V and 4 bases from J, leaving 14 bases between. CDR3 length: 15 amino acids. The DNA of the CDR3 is TGTGCCAGCAGTTATGGGGTAGCGCGCGCAGATACGCAGTATTTT. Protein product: CASSYGVARADTQYF.

In DNA, the CDR3 is TGTGCCAGCAGCTTAGCGGCGCAGTTAGCGGGAGGGCCGTACGAGCAGTACTTC. Its protein is CASSLAAQLAGGPYEQYF. This sequence joins TRBV7-2 and TRBJ2-7, with 11 bases aligning to TRBD2. The germline CDR1 and CDR2 sequences are SGHTA and FQGNSA. The trim removed 0 bases at V and 4 bases at J, leaving 11 bases unmatched. The CDR3 covers 18 residues.

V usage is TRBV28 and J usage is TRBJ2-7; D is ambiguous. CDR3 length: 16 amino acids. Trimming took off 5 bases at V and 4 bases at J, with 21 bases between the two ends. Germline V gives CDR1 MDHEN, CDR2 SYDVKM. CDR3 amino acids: CASSPDGSPLLYEQYF. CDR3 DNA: TGTGCCAGCAGTCCGGACGGATCACCCCTACTGTACGAGCAGTACTTC.

The CDR3 DNA follows: TGTGCCAGCAGTTTACGCCAGGGTCCCTATGGCTACACCTTC. This translates into CASSLRQGPYGYTF. This chain uses TRBV27 with TRBJ1-2; perhaps TRBD1 as D (5 bases). The CDR3 contains 14 residues. Germline CDR1 MNHEY, CDR2 SMNVEV (reference sequence). The ends were cut back, 2 bases at V and 4 bases at J, with 11 bases in the middle.